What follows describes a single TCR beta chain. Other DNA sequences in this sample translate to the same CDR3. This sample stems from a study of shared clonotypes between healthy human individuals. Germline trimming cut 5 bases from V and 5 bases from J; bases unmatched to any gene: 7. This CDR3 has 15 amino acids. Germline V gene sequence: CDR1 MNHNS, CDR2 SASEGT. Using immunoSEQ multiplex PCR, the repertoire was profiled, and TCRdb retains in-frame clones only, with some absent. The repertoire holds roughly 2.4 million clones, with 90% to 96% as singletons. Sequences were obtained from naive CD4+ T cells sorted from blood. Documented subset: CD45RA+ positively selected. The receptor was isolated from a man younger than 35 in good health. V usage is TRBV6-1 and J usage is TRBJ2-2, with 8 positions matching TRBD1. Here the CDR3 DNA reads TGTGCCAGCAGTCGGCAGGGGGCTGGGACCGGGGAGCTGTTTTTT. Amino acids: CASSRQGAGTGELFF.